This TCR beta chain was observed in a study of CD8 T cells in Susac syndrome. cDNA came from roughly 0.5 to 1 ug RNA primed by random hexamers. TCR beta CDR3 was amplified by immunoSEQ covering 54 Vbeta and 13 Jbeta. One entry per CDR3 protein, called by TCRdb with MiXCR from the immunoSEQ multiplex PCR reads. The sample lists around 130,000 distinct CDR3 sequences; over 90% were seen once. Overall study results and limits: Clonal expansion of CD8+ cells in Susac peaked in TEMRA cells (and in active patients).

For this clonotype: What it binds is unknown.

V dropped 6 bases and J dropped 4 bases, with 5 bases sitting between them. Germline-derived CDR1 and CDR2 are SGHAT and FQNNGV. The CDR3 length is 11 residues. V and J are TRBV11-2 and TRBJ2-3; D perhaps matches TRBD2 (5 bases). The sequence derives from a human donor with Susac syndrome. The sequencing sample was made of CD8+ T cells from PBMCs. The CDR3 is CASRLADTQYF. CDR3 nucleotides: TGTGCCAGCAGACTAGCAGATACGCAGTATTTT. Combining the CDR3 with reference TRBV11-2 and TRBJ2-3 gives the whole variable domain EAGVAQSPRYKIIEKRQSVAFWCNPISGHATLYWYQQILGQGPKLLIQFQNNGVVDDSQLPKDRFSAERLKGVDSTLKIQPAKLEDSAVYLCASRLADTQYFGPGTRLTVL.